The clone carrying this T cell receptor (beta chain) has just a few counts. This specimen belongs to a study of CD8+CD57+ T cells in acquired aplastic anemia. It was genomic DNA that served as the template for profiling TCR beta VDJ and CDR3. TCRdb reprocessed the reads with MiXCR, giving one entry per CDR3 protein. The top ten hold about a third of the sample, which has 110,000 or so distinct CDR3 sequences, 51% seen once. The V and J ends lost 8 bases and 4 bases, in that order; junction bases with no gene match: 5. CDR1 and CDR2 from the germline V gene are SNHLY and FYNNEI. This CDR3 region has 13 residues.

The sequenced sample consisted of sorted CD4+, CD8+, or CD8+CD57+ T cells (not recorded which) from PBMCs. The V call is TRBV2, the J call TRBJ2-5; TRBD2 matches at 9 bases. The TCR originated in a human donor in good health, serving as a control. Here the CDR3 DNA reads TGTGCCAGCGCTAGCGGGAACGGAGAGACCCAGTACTTC. This gives the protein CASASGNGETQYF.